These 23 T cell receptor beta chains share one sample of origin, sequenced in a study of cytomegalovirus exposure and HLA in healthy donors. The primer mix had 60 Vbeta and 13 Jbeta primers. Measured with immunoSEQ multiplex PCR; TCRdb has only the in-frame clones, and not every one. This repertoire shows roughly 160,000 clones, roughly 80% found once; its top ten account for approximately 2.4%. Material for sequencing was PBMCs. Receptors originate from a male donor in good health and CMV-seronegative.

This chain links TRBV6-5 with TRBJ1-2, with D unclear. The V end was cut by 7 bases, the J end by 6 bases, with 18 bases between. The CDR3 totals 14 residues. Germline V lookup: CDR1 MNHEY, CDR2 SVGAGI. The CDR3 protein is CASKKREPSDGYTF. The CDR3 DNA is TGTGCCAGCAAAAAAAGGGAGCCCAGCGATGGCTACACCTTC.

Details on this clone: One end of the junction is discordant with germline, which a read error may explain. The chain employs TRBV5-1 and TRBJ1-2, with D perhaps TRBD1 (6 bases). This CDR3 is 15 amino acids long. Germline V lookup: CDR1 SGHRS, CDR2 YFSETQ. CDR3 DNA: TGCGCCAGCAGCTTGGAACAGGGCCCCGGGCCTTATCGCCGTTTC. Translated, it gives CASSLEQGPGPYRRF.

The CDR3 region is CSVEPHSTDTQYF. In DNA, the CDR3 is TGCAGCGTTGAACCCCACTCCACAGATACGCAGTATTTT. The chain joins TRBV29-1 to TRBJ2-3; D call uncertain. Germline V lookup: CDR1 SQVTM, CDR2 ANQGSEA. The length of the CDR3 is 13 residues. V dropped 2 bases and J dropped 2 bases, with 8 bases sitting between them.

Remarks on this clone: This sample also contains other DNA sequences that code for the same CDR3. The chain uses TRBV5-1 and TRBJ2-1; 8 bases match TRBD2. Germline CDR1 is SGHRS and CDR2 is YFSETQ. The CDR3 runs to 14 residues. The V gene end was trimmed by 5 bases and the J gene end by 4 bases; junction bases not matched to a gene: 5. CDR3 nucleotide sequence: TGCGCCAGCAGTTCCGCGGGGGGTTACAATGAGCAGTTCTTC. This gives the protein CASSSAGGYNEQFF.

This clone was detected only once. CDR3 in amino acids: CASSLAPGGTGNNEQFF. The CDR3 DNA sequence: TGTGCCAGCAGCTTAGCTCCTGGGGGGACAGGCAACAATGAGCAGTTCTTC. The chain uses TRBV7-2 and TRBJ2-1, with 8 bases lining up with TRBD1. This CDR3 spans 17 amino acids. Trimming cost V 0 bases and J 5 bases; bases outside gene matches: 9. Looked up from germline, CDR1 is SGHTA and CDR2 is FQGNSA.

The chain joins TRBV29-1 to TRBJ2-5, with 7 positions matching TRBD1. Germline-derived CDR1 and CDR2 are SQVTM and ANQGSEA. With V trimmed by 7 bases and J by 1 base, 6 bases remained unmatched. This CDR3 comprises 13 residues. CDR3 sequence: CSGGQASQETQYF. The CDR3 nucleotides are TGCAGCGGAGGACAGGCGAGCCAAGAGACCCAGTACTTC.

The rearrangement uses TRBV5-6 and TRBJ2-7; possibly TRBD1 for D (6 bases). V lost 4 bases and J lost 2, with 10 bases in between. The CDR3 is 13 amino acids. CDR1 and CDR2 (germline): SGHDT, YYEEEE. CDR3 residues: CASSRTVTYEQYF. The CDR3 DNA sequence: TGTGCCAGCAGCCGGACAGTCACCTACGAGCAGTACTTC.

This chain's CDR3 is CASTEDPTVPKPYF. DNA of the CDR3: TGCGCCAGCACCGAAGACCCGACAGTTCCAAAGCCGTACTTC. The chain joins TRBV5-1 to TRBJ2-5, with D tentatively TRBD1 (5 bases). The CDR3 contains 14 residues. Trimming pared 6 bases from V and 13 bases from J, leaving 25 bases between. Germline values: CDR1 SGHRS, CDR2 YFSETQ.

V is TRBV2 and J is TRBJ2-1; a weak D match, TRBD2 (5 bases). V lost 6 bases and J lost 9, with 15 bases in between. The CDR3 is 13 residues long. In germline, CDR1 is SNHLY, CDR2 FYNNEI. This CDR3 reads CASRVGGFGEQFF. As DNA, the CDR3 is TGTGCCAGCAGAGTAGGCGGGTTTGGTGAGCAGTTCTTC.

This chain connects TRBV27 to TRBJ2-1, with 12 bases identical to TRBD2. The CDR3 has 15 amino acids. Germline V CDR1 and CDR2: MNHEY, SMNVEV (reference sequence). V was pared by 5 bases and J by 9 bases, with 8 bases of the junction left unmatched. The CDR3 region has the DNA TGTGCCAGCAGTCCGCTAGCGGGGGGGCTTAGTGAGCAGTTCTTC. Protein: CASSPLAGGLSEQFF.

The chain recombines TRBV5-1 with TRBJ2-1; TRBD2 matches 9 bases. The CDR3 is made up of 15 amino acids. V shed 4 bases and J 4 bases; nucleotides not matched to a gene: 6. In germline, CDR1 is SGHRS, CDR2 YFSETQ. CDR3 nucleotides: TGCGCCAGCAGCCCCGGGACTAGCTCATACAATGAGCAGTTCTTC. It is translated as CASSPGTSSYNEQFF.

The DNA for the CDR3 is TGCGCCAGCAGCGCGGTTCCAGGGAATTCACCCCTCCACTTT. Its protein is CASSAVPGNSPLHF. This chain links TRBV5-1 with TRBJ1-6; a possible D gene is TRBD1 (5 bases). Germline V gene data show CDR1 as SGHRS and CDR2 as YFSETQ. There are 14 residues in the CDR3. V was trimmed by 4 bases and J by 7 bases, leaving 12 bases between them.

This clone has just one count. The V call is TRBV13, the J call TRBJ2-7, with TRBD1 identical over 7 bases. The length of the CDR3 is 16 residues. V trimming: 1 base; J trimming: 1 base; junction bases outside the gene matches: 7. The germline V gene encodes CDR1 PRHDT and CDR2 FYEKMQ (reference sequence). The CDR3 here is CASSLERGQGSYEQYF. CDR3 DNA: TGTGCCAGCAGCTTAGAGAGGGGGCAGGGATCCTACGAGCAGTACTTC.

This clone came up a few times. The CDR3 DNA follows: TGCGCCAGCAGCTTGGTCGGGGTAACGAACACTGAAGCTTTCTTT. Protein sequence: CASSLVGVTNTEAFF. The rearrangement uses TRBV5-1 and TRBJ1-1; D remains ambiguous. This CDR3 has 15 amino acids. In germline, CDR1 is SGHRS, CDR2 YFSETQ. The V gene lost 0 bases and the J gene lost 1 base, with 10 bases spanning the gap.

The chain couples TRBV7-2 to TRBJ1-1, with D perhaps TRBD1 (6 bases). In germline, CDR1 is SGHTA, CDR2 FQGNSA. With 1 base removed from V and 4 bases from J, the gap between germline ends came to 13 bases. This CDR3 is built from 15 residues. Here the CDR3 reads CASSLEIQGLTEAFF. The CDR3 DNA sequence: TGTGCCAGCAGCTTAGAGATCCAGGGGCTCACTGAAGCTTTCTTT.

This clone was detected only a few times. CDR3 amino acids: CASSLLANTEAFF. In DNA form, the CDR3 reads TGTGCCAGCAGCTTACTGGCGAACACTGAAGCTTTCTTT. The chain has TRBV7-3 and TRBJ1-1, with unresolved D. There are 13 residues in the CDR3. Deletions cut 2 bases from V and 1 base from J, with 5 bases between. Germline V lookup: CDR1 SGHTA, CDR2 FQGTGA.

The chain uses TRBV19 and TRBJ1-5; perhaps TRBD1 as D (6 bases). The CDR3 covers 13 residues. The germline gives CDR1 LNHDA, CDR2 SQIVND (reference sequence). As DNA, the CDR3 is TGTGCAACGGACAGCAATAGCAATCAGCCCCAGCATTTT. It specifies CATDSNSNQPQHF. The whole variable domain, filled in from reference TRBV19 and TRBJ1-5, reads DGGITQSPKYLFRKEGQNVTLSCEQNLNHDAMYWYRQDPGQGLRLIYYSQIVNDFQKGDIAEGYSVSREKKESFPLTVTSAQKNPTAFYLCATDSNSNQPQHFGDGTRLSIL.

The count of this clone is one. J is TRBJ2-5 and V is TRBV27, with TRBD1 matching over 8 bases. The CDR3 has 14 amino acids. In germline, CDR1 is MNHEY, CDR2 SMNVEV (reference sequence). The junction had 9 bases not matched to a gene; V was cut back by 6 bases and J by 6 bases. CDR3 nucleotides: TGTGCCAGCAGCCGCGGGCAGGGGGCAAAGACCCAGTACTTC. It encodes CASSRGQGAKTQYF.

This sequence joins TRBV9 and TRBJ2-2; TRBD1 aligns across 7 bases. Germline assignment: CDR1 SGDLS and CDR2 YYNGEE. V lost 4 bases, J lost 7 bases, and 4 bases stayed unmatched. CDR3 length: 13 amino acids. Here the CDR3 DNA reads TGTGCCAGCAGCTTACAGGGGTACGGGGAGCTGTTTTTT. Protein: CASSLQGYGELFF.

The chain carries TRBV27 and TRBJ2-1; 10 bases line up with TRBD2. Germline V lookup: CDR1 MNHEY, CDR2 SMNVEV (reference sequence). The ends lost 3 bases at V and 7 bases at J; junction bases unmatched: 12. The CDR3 extends over 17 amino acids. The CDR3 nucleotides are TGTGCCAGCAGTTTGGGTTTGGGGACTAGCGTAAGAAATGAGCAGTTCTTC. Its protein product is CASSLGLGTSVRNEQFF.

This clone was seen only a few times. The gene calls are TRBV28 and TRBJ1-1; TRBD1 matches 10 bases. The CDR3 loop spans 15 amino acids. Looked up from germline, CDR1 is MDHEN and CDR2 is SYDVKM. The V segment lost 8 bases and the J segment 5 bases; nucleotides outside the gene matches: 11. The CDR3 loop is CASYPGDRGGTEAFF. In nucleotides, the CDR3 is TGTGCCAGCTATCCGGGGGACAGGGGTGGTACTGAAGCTTTCTTT.

The chain is built from TRBV6-5 and TRBJ2-1, with 9 positions matching TRBD1. V shed 2 bases and J 4 bases; nucleotides not matched to a gene: 6. From germline, CDR1 is MNHEY and CDR2 SVGAGI. The CDR3 length is 16 residues. Here the CDR3 reads CASSYQPGQGYNEQFF. In nucleotides, the CDR3 is TGTGCCAGCAGTTACCAACCGGGACAGGGATACAATGAGCAGTTCTTC.

The rearrangement uses TRBV30 and TRBJ2-3; possibly TRBD2 for D (7 bases). Germline V lookup: CDR1 GTSNPN, CDR2 SVGIG (reference sequence). The V end was cut by 3 bases, the J end by 5 bases, with 21 bases between. This CDR3 has 16 residues. The chain's CDR3 is CAWRGGAPGGGDTQYF. The CDR3 DNA reads as TGTGCCTGGAGGGGGGGGGCCCCAGGAGGGGGAGATACGCAGTATTTT.